This T cell receptor (beta chain) appears in the sequencing data of a study of OX40 agonist ivuxolimab in advanced cancers. The assay was immunoSEQ multiplex PCR, and TCRdb's table has in-frame clones only and misses some. This sample has some 77,000 clones; approximately 86% occur once, and the top ten carry 2.5% to 3%. The V end was cut by 2 bases, the J end by 7 bases, with 12 bases between. The CDR3 loop spans 12 amino acids. Germline lookup yields CDR1 SQVTM and CDR2 ANQGSEA. This specimen consisted of CD4+ or CD8+ T cells sorted from blood, obtained in a trial of the OX40 agonist ivuxolimab. The receptor comes from an adult with an advanced solid tumor such as melanoma, head and neck, liver or kidney cancer. The V call is TRBV29-1, the J call TRBJ2-7; either TRBD1 or TRBD2 may fit D (5 bases each). The CDR3 here is CSVEITRGEQYF. CDR3 DNA: TGCAGCGTTGAAATTACTAGGGGAGAGCAGTACTTC.